This T cell receptor beta chain was recovered during a study of blood T cell repertoires in COVID-19. As for the study in general: Nucleic acid was either cDNA or gDNA, and it came from T cells, B-cell-depleted T cells, or PBMCs.

Germline CDR1 and CDR2: SSHAT and FNYEAQ (reference sequence). J was trimmed by 5 bases and V by 3 bases; bases with no gene match: 18. This CDR3 comprises 19 residues. Assay used: immunoSEQ multiplex PCR; TCRdb lists only in-frame clones, some missing. The repertoire includes 150,000 to 200,000 clones, about 87% of them detected once, and roughly 3.6% sits in the top ten. The sequence was collected from a man aged 18-30 years with active or convalescent COVID-19. The sample comprised peripheral blood. V usage is TRBV7-7 and J usage is TRBJ2-5; the match to TRBD2 covers 10 bases. CDR3 sequence reads: CASSFASDGASGSWETQYF. The CDR3 region has the DNA TGTGCCAGCAGCTTTGCATCCGACGGGGCTAGCGGGAGTTGGGAGACCCAGTACTTC.